These T cell receptor beta chains were read from a single sample in a study of T-cell memory formation after mild COVID-19. TCRdb ran MiXCR on the 5' RACE reads and lists one entry per CDR3 protein. This sample has about 270,000 distinct CDR3 sequences, with around 17% found just once. Sequenced sample: PBMCs or a T cell subset sorted from them (not recorded which). The receptor source for this set is a man younger than 30 who had mild COVID-19 (a few samples of this study predate the infection). Cell type and time point are not known. Both conserved end residues are part of each CDR3. The D gene is left open where the match is weak. The size of a clone is reported for some rows only, either as once, few or many, or as a class for expanded clones.

v_call	clone_size	d_call	j_call	cdr3_aa	cdr3_nt
TRBV19	NA	TRBD1	TRBJ1-5	CASSIGTGRSNQPQHF	TGTGCCAGTAGTATTGGGACAGGGCGCAGCAATCAGCCCCAGCATTTT
TRBV15	NA	NA	TRBJ2-3	CATSREGLGDTQYF	TGTGCCACCAGCAGAGAGGGCTTAGGGGATACGCAGTATTTT
TRBV6-2/TRBV6-3	large	TRBD1	TRBJ2-3	CASSYSMDRHTDTQYF	TGTGCCAGCAGTTACTCGATGGACAGGCACACAGATACGCAGTATTTT
TRBV7-8	few	TRBD2	TRBJ2-3	CASSLGTAGTSTDTQYF	TGTGCCAGCAGCTTAGGTACAGCGGGGACTAGCACAGATACGCAGTATTTT
TRBV20-1	NA	TRBD2	TRBJ2-7	CSATRGGAYEQYF	TGCAGTGCTACCCGGGGGGGGGCCTACGAGCAGTACTTC
TRBV6-6	many	TRBD1	TRBJ1-4	CASSYGTGEKLFF	TGTGCCAGCAGTTACGGGACAGGGGAAAAACTGTTTTTT
TRBV5-1	few	NA	TRBJ2-5	CASSPGTAPGETQYF	TGCGCCAGCAGCCCCGGGACTGCGCCAGGGGAGACCCAGTACTTC
TRBV29-1	NA	NA	TRBJ2-3	CSALDLNRADTQYF	TGCAGCGCCCTTGACTTAAACCGGGCAGATACGCAGTATTTT
TRBV7-2	NA	TRBD2	TRBJ2-5	CASSPNLAGGKETQYF	TGTGCCAGCAGCCCCAATTTAGCGGGGGGAAAAGAGACCCAGTACTTC
TRBV24-1	many	NA	TRBJ2-5	CATSDFPSPHRETQYF	TGTGCCACCAGTGATTTCCCAAGCCCCCATCGGGAGACCCAGTACTTC
TRBV11-2	few	TRBD1	TRBJ2-7	CASSLGRTGLSYEQYF	TGTGCCAGCAGCTTAGGACGGACAGGGCTTTCCTACGAGCAGTACTTC
TRBV2	NA	TRBD2	TRBJ2-5	CASEPPSGGHPETQYF	TGTGCCAGCGAGCCCCCCAGCGGGGGACATCCAGAGACCCAGTACTTC
TRBV20-1	NA	NA	TRBJ2-5	CSAIRGFRETQYF	TGCAGTGCTATAAGGGGCTTCCGGGAGACCCAGTACTTC
TRBV9	NA	TRBD1	TRBJ1-1	CASSVAPQGAVGNTEAFF	TGTGCCAGCAGCGTAGCCCCACAGGGGGCGGTGGGGAACACTGAAGCTTTCTTT
TRBV29-1	NA	TRBD1	TRBJ1-2	CSVEATGDNYGYTF	TGCAGCGTTGAGGCGACAGGGGATAACTATGGCTACACCTTC
TRBV27	NA	TRBD1	TRBJ1-1	CASYYLTGGKNTEAFF	TGTGCCAGCTACTACCTGACAGGGGGTAAGAACACTGAAGCTTTCTTT
TRBV5-5	NA	NA	TRBJ2-4	CASRRSGGKNIQYF	TGTGCCAGCAGGCGTTCAGGTGGGAAAAACATTCAGTACTTC
TRBV11-1	few	NA	TRBJ2-2	CASTDYTGELFF	TGTGCCAGCACTGACTACACCGGGGAGCTGTTTTTT
TRBV10-3	NA	NA	TRBJ2-3	CAIRDPAEWGTDTQYF	TGTGCCATCAGGGACCCAGCGGAGTGGGGCACAGATACGCAGTATTTT
TRBV20-1	few	NA	TRBJ1-2	CSATDGYTF	TGCAGTGCCACGGACGGCTACACCTTC
TRBV15	NA	NA	TRBJ2-1	CATLWGNEQFF	TGTGCCACCCTTTGGGGAAATGAGCAGTTCTTC
TRBV27	NA	NA	TRBJ2-7	CASSPAPRAAYEQYF	TGTGCCAGCAGTCCCGCCCCCCGGGCTGCCTACGAGCAGTACTTC
TRBV4-2	NA	TRBD2	TRBJ2-1	CASSQVRPSGGLSSYNEQFF	TGTGCCAGCAGCCAAGTGAGGCCTAGCGGGGGGCTTAGCTCCTACAATGAGCAGTTCTTC
TRBV27	NA	TRBD1	TRBJ1-2	CASSHLQRQGPALGYTF	TGTGCCAGCAGTCACCTCCAGCGACAGGGACCCGCTCTTGGCTACACCTTC
TRBV4-3	NA	NA	TRBJ2-3	CASSQAEPSDTQYF	TGCGCCAGCAGCCAAGCCGAGCCCTCAGATACGCAGTATTTT
TRBV20-1	NA	NA	TRBJ1-1	CSAYHRERKAFF	TGCAGTGCTTATCACAGGGAAAGGAAAGCTTTCTTT
TRBV29-1	few	NA	TRBJ2-5	CSVGGQAETQYF	TGCAGCGTTGGGGGCCAAGCCGAGACCCAGTACTTC
TRBV4-3	NA	TRBD2	TRBJ2-2	CASSQRGANTGELFF	TGCGCCAGCAGCCAGCGGGGGGCAAACACCGGGGAGCTGTTTTTT
TRBV7-2	NA	TRBD1	TRBJ2-5	CASSFRTGRETQYF	TGTGCCAGCAGCTTCCGGACAGGGAGAGAGACCCAGTACTTC
TRBV7-2	few	TRBD1	TRBJ2-1	CASSPMPGQGEQFF	TGTGCCAGCAGCCCAATGCCGGGACAGGGGGAGCAGTTCTTC
TRBV6-5	NA	TRBD1	TRBJ1-1	CASTLTGIGEAFF	TGTGCCAGCACCTTGACAGGGATAGGCGAAGCTTTCTTT
TRBV7-2	NA	TRBD1	TRBJ1-5	CASSLGQGMNQPQHF	TGTGCCAGCAGCTTGGGACAGGGAATGAATCAGCCCCAGCATTTT
TRBV29-1	NA	NA	TRBJ1-1	CRGDMNTEAFF	TGCAGGGGGGACATGAACACTGAAGCTTTCTTT
TRBV6-5	NA	NA	TRBJ1-3	CASTPQGGGTFSGNTIYF	TGTGCCAGCACCCCTCAGGGTGGGGGGACTTTCTCTGGAAACACCATATATTTT
TRBV7-8	few	NA	TRBJ2-7	CASSSSAYYEQYF	TGTGCCAGCAGCTCTAGCGCCTACTACGAGCAGTACTTC
TRBV7-9	NA	TRBD1	TRBJ1-4	CASSTGQGAEKLFF	TGTGCCAGCAGCACGGGACAGGGAGCTGAAAAACTGTTTTTT
TRBV6-2/TRBV6-3	few	TRBD1	TRBJ1-2	CASSLRGRDGYTF	TGTGCCAGCAGCCTCAGGGGGCGCGATGGCTACACCTTC
TRBV7-9	NA	TRBD1	TRBJ1-1	CASSPPDRESPEAFF	TGTGCCAGCAGCCCACCGGACAGGGAGAGCCCTGAAGCTTTCTTT
TRBV25-1	NA	TRBD2	TRBJ2-5	CASRVAGVQETQYF	TGTGCCAGCAGGGTAGCGGGGGTACAAGAGACCCAGTACTTC
TRBV24-1	NA	NA	TRBJ1-5	CATSVGGADSAQHF	TGTGCCACCAGTGTCGGGGGGGCGGATTCAGCCCAGCATTTT
TRBV2	NA	NA	TRBJ1-3	CASRGTENSGNTIYF	TGTGCCAGCAGGGGGACGGAGAACTCTGGAAACACCATATATTTT